The entry that follows covers one T cell receptor beta chain sequence. The CDR3 has 13 residues. Per germline, CDR1 MDHEN and CDR2 SYDVKM. Trimming removed 1 base at V and 14 bases at J, with 17 bases between. Generated by immunoSEQ multiplex PCR, the TCRdb table keeps only in-frame clones and is missing some. The profile shows roughly 40,000 clones, roughly 90% of them singletons. The sample comes from a study of control samples from healthy donors and cancer patients. Material: blood. The receptor's source is a woman aged 45-60 years in good health. This sequence joins TRBV28 and TRBJ1-1; perhaps TRBD1 as D (5 bases). The CDR3 sequence: CASSLSRGTTRFF. The CDR3 DNA sequence: TGTGCCAGCAGTTTATCACGTGGGACCACGCGATTCTTT.